A single sample is the source of the 25 T cell receptor beta chains below, sequenced in a study of T cell clones after liver transplantation (dated by TCRdb to between 2018 and 2021). The library relied on the immunoSEQ multiplex PCR assay. Held by TCRdb, this immuneACCESS table contains in-frame sequences only and omits some clones. Under half of the omission traces to an unresolved V gene where checked; the cause of the rest is unknown. For this sample there are some 70,000 clones; about 80% appear just once. The ten most abundant clones make up 0.55% to 0.75% of the sample. The time point label corresponds to: pre-transplant. Sample: CD4+ T cells from blood, taken before liver transplant. These receptors were collected from a human donor who received a liver transplant.

The rearrangement joins TRBV7-9 to TRBJ1-1; TRBD1 agrees at 12 bases. The junction had 16 bases not matched to a gene; V was cut back by 4 bases and J by 4 bases. This CDR3 is built from 19 residues. Per the germline V gene, CDR1 is SEHNR and CDR2 is FQNEAQ (reference sequence). This CDR3 reads CASSSLGGTGGKVGTEAFF. CDR3 DNA: TGTGCCAGCAGCTCCCTGGGGGGGACAGGGGGCAAGGTCGGCACTGAAGCTTTCTTT.

This clone is termed medium-sized. The chain couples TRBV2 to TRBJ2-1; a possible D gene is TRBD1 (6 bases). Per germline, CDR1 SNHLY and CDR2 FYNNEI. This CDR3 is 14 amino acids long. V was clipped by 7 bases and J by 2 bases, with 12 bases between them. CDR3 nucleotide sequence: TGTGCCAGCACCCCACAGGGAGCCTACAATGAGCAGTTCTTC. Its translation: CASTPQGAYNEQFF.

The chain recombines TRBV6-5 with TRBJ1-2, with no clear D. CDR3 length: 14 amino acids. Trimming took 2 bases from V and 8 from J, leaving 15 bases between them. The germline V gene encodes CDR1 MNHEY and CDR2 SVGAGI. The CDR3 protein is CASSYRAPGPGYTF. DNA of the CDR3: TGTGCCAGCAGTTACAGGGCACCCGGCCCCGGCTACACCTTC.

V usage is TRBV28 and J usage is TRBJ1-3; D is perhaps TRBD1 (6 bases). The germline V gene encodes CDR1 MDHEN and CDR2 SYDVKM. This CDR3 spans 14 amino acids. Trimming took 6 bases from V and 0 from J, leaving 9 bases between them. CDR3 bases: TGTGCCAGCAGGCGGACAGCCTCTGGAAACACCATATATTTT. Translating gives CASRRTASGNTIYF.

The chain joins TRBV7-3 to TRBJ2-1; 7 nucleotides line up with TRBD2. Germline trimming cut 0 bases from V and 1 base from J; bases unmatched to any gene: 3. The CDR3 spans 16 residues. In germline, CDR1 is SGHTA, CDR2 FQGTGA. The CDR3 here is CASSLTAGVSYNEQFF. The CDR3 nucleotides read TGTGCCAGCAGCTTAACGGCGGGAGTTTCCTACAATGAGCAGTTCTTC.

This rearrangement joins TRBV6-1 to TRBJ1-2; D may be TRBD1 (6 bases). The length of the CDR3 is 14 residues. V dropped 2 bases and J dropped 4 bases, with 11 bases sitting between them. Germline V gives CDR1 MNHNS, CDR2 SASEGT. The CDR3, as DNA: TGTGCCAGCAGTGAAACAGGGACGACCTATGGCTACACCTTC. It is translated as CASSETGTTYGYTF.

This chain links TRBV28 with TRBJ1-1; TRBD1 matches 9 bases. The CDR3 covers 14 residues. The J segment lost 3 bases and the V segment lost 5 bases, leaving 4 bases of the junction unmatched. CDR1 is MDHEN and CDR2 is SYDVKM in the germline V gene. CDR3 sequence: CASSPWDRDTEAFF. CDR3 nucleotide sequence: TGTGCCAGCAGTCCCTGGGACAGGGACACTGAAGCTTTCTTT. Variable domain in full (rest from reference TRBV28 and TRBJ1-1): DVKVTQSSRYLVKRTGEKVFLECVQDMDHENMFWYRQDPGLGLRLIYFSYDVKMKEKGDIPEGYSVSREKKERFSLILESASTNQTSMYLCASSPWDRDTEAFFGQGTRLTVV.

The J gene is TRBJ1-2, the V gene TRBV28; no firm D call. Trimming removed 3 bases from V and 8 bases from J, with 10 bases in between. The CDR3 is made up of 12 amino acids. Germline V gives CDR1 MDHEN, CDR2 SYDVKM. CDR3 nucleotides: TGTGCCAGCAGTTTTGGGCGTAGGGGCTACACCTTC. Translating it yields CASSFGRRGYTF.

This clone was counted between two and nine times. The V and J genes are TRBV7-2 and TRBJ2-7; TRBD2 matches at 9 bases. Looked up from germline, CDR1 is SGHTA and CDR2 is FQGNSA. Trimming cost V 5 bases and J 5 bases; bases outside gene matches: 10. The CDR3 consists of 15 residues. CDR3 residues: CASSEFNSGSDEQYF. CDR3 nucleotide sequence: TGTGCCAGCAGCGAATTCAATAGCGGGAGCGACGAGCAGTACTTC.

The V and J genes are TRBV7-9 and TRBJ1-1, with D possibly being TRBD1 (5 bases). Germline loops: CDR1 SEHNR, CDR2 FQNEAQ (reference sequence). The V and J ends lost 2 bases and 1 base respectively, with 5 bases between them. The length of the CDR3 is 13 residues. The CDR3 reads CASSLQGNTEAFF. The CDR3 region has the DNA TGTGCCAGCAGCTTACAGGGGAACACTGAAGCTTTCTTT.

V usage is TRBV2 and J usage is TRBJ1-1, with unresolved D. CDR3 length: 13 residues. V was shortened by 2 bases and J by 1 base, with 5 bases between the two germline ends. Germline lookup yields CDR1 SNHLY and CDR2 FYNNEI. CDR3 in amino acids: CASSELPNTEAFF. The CDR3 DNA is TGTGCCAGCAGTGAACTCCCGAACACTGAAGCTTTCTTT.

This clone was observed a handful of times. The chain uses TRBV18 and TRBJ1-5; 9 nucleotides line up with TRBD1. V lost 2 bases to trimming and J lost 1 base; unmatched junction nucleotides: 12. Germline V gene lookup returns CDR1 KGHSH and CDR2 LQKENI. CDR3 length: 19 amino acids. The CDR3 DNA sequence: TGTGCCAGCTCACCAGTTTTGTTGACAGGGGGTAAGAGCAATCAGCCCCAGCATTTT. Its protein product is CASSPVLLTGGKSNQPQHF.

The rearrangement uses TRBV4-1 and TRBJ2-1; unclear D gene. V shed 1 base and J shed 5 bases, with 12 bases lying between them. Looked up from germline, CDR1 is MGHRA and CDR2 is YSYEKL. The CDR3 sequence is 15 residues long. DNA of the CDR3: TGCGCCAGCAGCCAAGGGCAGGTAGCAAACAATGAGCAGTTCTTC. Protein: CASSQGQVANNEQFF.

This clone showed up just a few times. The chain uses TRBV29-1 and TRBJ2-1, with D tentatively TRBD2 (5 bases). The ends were cut back, 4 bases at V and 10 bases at J, with 11 bases in the middle. CDR1 is SQVTM, CDR2 ANQGSEA, per germline. The CDR3 covers 11 residues. This chain's CDR3 is CSVAPGKEQFF. The DNA of the CDR3 is TGCAGCGTTGCACCGGGGAAAGAGCAGTTCTTC.

This clone came up a few times. The chain couples TRBV29-1 to TRBJ1-1; the D is unclear. The V and J ends lost 5 bases and 0 bases respectively, with 7 bases between them. Germline loops: CDR1 SQVTM, CDR2 ANQGSEA. The CDR3 contains 12 residues. DNA for the CDR3: TGCAGCGTTTCTATAATGAACACTGAAGCTTTCTTT. Translated, it gives CSVSIMNTEAFF.

V is TRBV5-1 and J is TRBJ2-1, with 9 bases identical to TRBD2. CDR1 SGHRS and CDR2 YFSETQ come from the germline V gene. This CDR3 has 15 amino acids. V trimming: 0 bases; J trimming: 9 bases; junction bases outside the gene matches: 7. CDR3 sequence (DNA): TGCGCCAGCAGCTTGGCCTTAGCGGGAGTTGGTGAGCAGTTCTTC. It translates to CASSLALAGVGEQFF.

This clone was recorded a few times. This chain links TRBV6-1 with TRBJ2-7; D might be TRBD1 (6 bases). The germline V gene encodes CDR1 MNHNS and CDR2 SASEGT. Trimming took off 7 bases at V and 4 bases at J, with 20 bases between the two ends. CDR3 length equals 15 residues. The CDR3 coding sequence is TGTGCCAGCAACAAATTACAGGGTAGGGAGTACGAGCAGTACTTC. Translating gives CASNKLQGREYEQYF.

The table lists this clone with a count of one. The chain employs TRBV5-6 and TRBJ2-7; D call uncertain. CDR1 SGHDT and CDR2 YYEEEE come from the germline V gene. Deletions cut 4 bases from V and 2 bases from J, with 16 bases between. This CDR3 comprises 15 residues. The CDR3 DNA reads TGTGCCAGCAGCCCCAGGATCGGATTTACCTACGAGCAGTACTTC. Its translation: CASSPRIGFTYEQYF.

The rearrangement joins TRBV5-1 to TRBJ2-1, with 9 bases matching TRBD2. This CDR3 spans 13 amino acids. The trim removed 7 bases at V and 8 bases at J, leaving 7 bases unmatched. Germline V lookup: CDR1 SGHRS, CDR2 YFSETQ. CDR3 in amino acids: CASAGTSPYEQFF. The CDR3 coding sequence is TGCGCCAGCGCCGGGACTAGCCCATATGAGCAGTTCTTC.

The CDR3 protein is CASSKGNSYNEQFF. The CDR3 nucleotides read TGCGCCAGCAGCAAGGGTAACTCCTACAATGAGCAGTTCTTC. This chain connects TRBV5-1 to TRBJ2-1; D is unresolved. Per the germline V gene, CDR1 is SGHRS and CDR2 is YFSETQ. V dropped 4 bases and J dropped 0 bases, with 8 bases sitting between them. The CDR3 loop spans 14 amino acids.

The chain carries TRBV27 and TRBJ1-5, with a possible D match to TRBD1 (6 bases). Trimming took 6 bases from V and 4 from J, leaving 16 bases between them. The CDR3 loop spans 15 amino acids. Germline CDR1 reads MNHEY; CDR2 reads SMNVEV (reference sequence). This chain's CDR3 is CASSLVQGPNQPQHF. Written as DNA, the CDR3 is TGTGCCAGCAGCCTCGTACAGGGCCCGAATCAGCCCCAGCATTTT.

The rearrangement uses TRBV18 and TRBJ2-7; TRBD2 matches 9 bases. The V gene end was trimmed by 6 bases and the J gene end by 0 bases; junction bases not matched to a gene: 6. This CDR3 has 15 amino acids. Germline V gives CDR1 KGHSH, CDR2 LQKENI. CDR3: CASSPPSGASYEQYF. In nucleotides, the CDR3 is TGTGCCAGCTCGCCCCCTAGCGGGGCCTCCTACGAGCAGTACTTC.

A note on this clone: Other DNA sequences in this sample translate to the same CDR3. The V and J genes are TRBV28 and TRBJ1-2, with TRBD1 matching over 8 bases. V dropped 6 bases and J dropped 0; count of bases not matched to a gene: 3. CDR3 length: 14 residues. Germline values: CDR1 MDHEN, CDR2 SYDVKM. For the CDR3, the DNA is TGTGCCAGCAGGTCGACAGGGGCTAACTATGGCTACACCTTC. This gives the protein CASRSTGANYGYTF.

In DNA form, the CDR3 reads TGTGCCACCAGCGAAATTAATATAATGGCTGAAGCTTTCTTT. Amino acid sequence: CATSEINIMAEAFF. The chain carries TRBV15 and TRBJ1-1, with D uncertain. There are 14 residues in the CDR3. The germline V and J ends were trimmed by 5 bases and 6 bases, with 16 bases remaining between them. Germline V lookup: CDR1 LNHNV, CDR2 YYDKDF (reference sequence). The whole variable domain, filled in from reference TRBV15 and TRBJ1-1, reads DAMVIQNPRYQVTQFGKPVTLSCSQTLNHNVMYWYQQKSSQAPKLLFHYYDKDFNNEADTPDNFQSRRPNTSFCFLDIRSPGLGDTAMYLCATSEINIMAEAFFGQGTRLTVV.

The chain links TRBV2 to TRBJ2-3, with D possibly TRBD2 on 6 matching bases. The length of the CDR3 is 15 residues. Germline V gene data show CDR1 as SNHLY and CDR2 as FYNNEI. The V end lost 3 bases, the J end lost 3 bases, and 13 bases lay between the germline ends. The CDR3 region is CASSDRYGGTDTQYF. CDR3 DNA: TGTGCCAGCAGTGATCGGTATGGGGGGACAGATACGCAGTATTTT.